This entry lists 26 T cell receptor beta chains sequenced from one sample in a study of beta chain features in type 1 diabetes. Notes on the study in general: In all four CD4+ subsets, TCRB CDR3 length was significantly, moderately reduced in type 1 diabetes.

The whole isolated RNA underwent reverse transcription, so sequencing captured expressed TCRB transcripts. Some clones are missing from TCRdb's copy, which holds only in-frame ones; the method was immunoSEQ multiplex PCR. The profile covers around 600,000 clones, with around 11% appearing a single time and 0.095% to 0.15% taken by the ten largest. Their cognate antigens are unknown. The sequencing sample was made of naive CD4+ T cells from blood. Receptors originate from a man aged 30 to 39 with type 1 diabetes.

This clone turned up a few times. V usage is TRBV6-5 and J usage is TRBJ2-7; 11 bases fit TRBD2. Per germline, CDR1 MNHEY and CDR2 SVGAGI. With 0 bases clipped from V and 3 bases from J, the junction kept 4 bases outside the gene matches. CDR3 size: 16 residues. The CDR3: CASSYSRTSGGYEQYF. In nucleotides, the CDR3 is TGTGCCAGCAGTTACTCCCGTACTAGCGGGGGCTACGAGCAGTACTTC.

This clone has more than one count but fewer than ten. The chain employs TRBV4-3 and TRBJ2-5; D is ambiguous. The ends were cut back, 4 bases at V and 5 bases at J, with 11 bases in the middle. The length of the CDR3 is 13 residues. Germline-derived CDR1 and CDR2 are LGHNA and YSLEER. The CDR3 DNA reads as TGCGCCAGCAGCCTCGCCCAAAGGGAGACCCAGTACTTC. This gives the protein CASSLAQRETQYF.

This clone was seen a handful of times. This chain links TRBV7-2 with TRBJ2-7; D uncertain. The germline V gene encodes CDR1 SGHTA and CDR2 FQGNSA. The CDR3 has 12 amino acids. The V and J ends lost 1 base and 6 bases respectively, with 7 bases between them. CDR3 sequence: CASSLDRAEQYF. In nucleotides, the CDR3 is TGTGCCAGCAGCTTAGACAGAGCCGAGCAGTACTTC.

The chain employs TRBV30 and TRBJ1-3; no definite D call. CDR1 and CDR2 from the germline V gene are GTSNPN and SVGIG (reference sequence). The CDR3 is 13 amino acids. The V end lost 3 bases, the J end lost 0 bases, and 6 bases lay between the germline ends. CDR3 sequence reads: CAWSSVSGNTIYF. The CDR3 DNA follows: TGTGCCTGGAGCAGTGTCTCTGGAAACACCATATATTTT.

The CDR3 reads CASSMGVNYGYTF. The CDR3 DNA reads TGTGCCAGCAGTATGGGGGTTAACTATGGCTACACCTTC. The chain recombines TRBV7-9 with TRBJ1-2; maybe TRBD1 (5 bases). Between the trimmed V and J ends, which lost 6 bases and 1 base, there was a span of 9 bases. The germline V gene encodes CDR1 SEHNR and CDR2 FQNEAQ (reference sequence). The CDR3 is 13 amino acids.

This clone was picked up a small number of times. The V call is TRBV5-1, the J call TRBJ2-3; the match to TRBD1 covers 7 bases. Germline CDR1 SGHRS, CDR2 YFSETQ. The CDR3 has 14 amino acids. Trimming removed 4 bases from V and 2 bases from J; junction bases left unmatched: 4. CDR3 residues: CASSLGTVTDTQYF. The CDR3 DNA follows: TGCGCCAGCAGCCTAGGGACAGTCACAGATACGCAGTATTTT.

J is TRBJ1-1 and V is TRBV19, with D possibly being TRBD1 (5 bases). V lost 5 bases and J 1 base, leaving 17 bases between the germline ends. Germline V gene lookup returns CDR1 LNHDA and CDR2 SQIVND (reference sequence). The CDR3 consists of 16 residues. CDR3 sequence reads: CASSVTVNTWNTEAFF. The CDR3 DNA is TGTGCCAGTAGTGTGACAGTGAACACTTGGAACACTGAAGCTTTCTTT.

CDR3 bases: TGCGCCAGCAGCGCCGACAGGGGCTATGGCTACACCTTC. Encoded protein: CASSADRGYGYTF. The gene calls are TRBV5-1 and TRBJ1-2, with TRBD1 matching over 8 bases. The CDR3 has 13 residues. Germline V lookup: CDR1 SGHRS, CDR2 YFSETQ. J was trimmed by 4 bases and V by 4 bases; bases with no gene match: 3.

The chain is built from TRBV2 and TRBJ1-2; D possibly corresponds to TRBD1 (5 bases). The CDR3 is made up of 14 amino acids. Germline V gene sequence: CDR1 SNHLY, CDR2 FYNNEI. V was cut by 3 bases and J by 4 bases, with 12 bases left in between. The CDR3 nucleotides are TGTGCCAGCAGTGAGGCCAAGCAGGGCTATGGCTACACCTTC. This encodes CASSEAKQGYGYTF.

This clone appeared a few times. CDR3 nucleotides: TGTGCCAGCAGCTCTCTCGACCGAGCGGACAGGGGCCACGAGCAGTACTTC. It yields the protein CASSSLDRADRGHEQYF. The V call is TRBV13, the J call TRBJ2-7, with TRBD1 matching 9 bases. Germline V gives CDR1 PRHDT, CDR2 FYEKMQ (reference sequence). The CDR3 sequence is 17 residues long. Unmatched junction bases numbered 15, after V lost 4 bases and J lost 5 bases.

The chain is built from TRBV28 and TRBJ2-7, with TRBD2 matching over 14 bases. The trim removed 5 bases at V and 5 bases at J, leaving 8 bases unmatched. The CDR3 contains 16 residues. The germline CDR1 and CDR2 sequences are MDHEN and SYDVKM. CDR3 sequence reads: CASSPGLAGAGDEQYF. The CDR3 DNA reads as TGTGCCAGCAGTCCGGGACTAGCGGGGGCTGGGGACGAGCAGTACTTC.

The chain has TRBV7-3 and TRBJ2-7, with 9 bases matching TRBD1. There are 19 residues in the CDR3. V gave up 1 base and J gave up 0 bases; unmatched junction bases: 13. CDR1 is SGHTA and CDR2 is FQGTGA in the germline V gene. CDR3 DNA sequence: TGTGCCAGCAGCTTAAGGGTCCCGGGACAGGGAGAAGTCTCCTACGAGCAGTACTTC. It specifies CASSLRVPGQGEVSYEQYF.

This chain joins TRBV21-1 and TRBJ2-3. TRBV21-1 is a pseudogene. CDR3 length: 12 amino acids. The CDR3 DNA sequence: TGTGCCCGGACCGAAAGCACAGATACGCAGTATTTT. Translation: CARTESTDTQYF.

The chain carries TRBV28 and TRBJ2-6; D not resolved. Germline-derived CDR1 and CDR2 are MDHEN and SYDVKM. The CDR3 totals 18 residues. The V end was cut by 3 bases, the J end by 0 bases, with 15 bases between. In DNA, the CDR3 is TGTGCCAGCAGTTTGGGGTCGGCCCGTCTCTCTGGGGCCAACGTCCTGACTTTC. Translation: CASSLGSARLSGANVLTF.

The rearrangement joins TRBV5-4 to TRBJ1-4; 7 positions match TRBD1. The CDR3 totals 15 residues. Germline-derived CDR1 and CDR2 are SGHNT and YYREEE (reference sequence). V was clipped by 0 bases and J by 6 bases; unmatched bases: 5. CDR3 sequence reads: CASSLGQGLDEKLFF. CDR3 DNA sequence: TGTGCCAGCAGCTTGGGACAGGGACTTGATGAAAAACTGTTTTTT.

The genes are TRBV7-8 and TRBJ1-2, with 9 bases lining up with TRBD1. There are 18 residues in the CDR3. V was pared by 5 bases and J by 4 bases, with 17 bases of the junction left unmatched. Germline CDR1 reads SGHVS; CDR2 reads FQNEAQ. As DNA, the CDR3 is TGTGCCAGCAGCCCTCGGCTACCACGACAGGGGGTTGGCTATGGCTACACCTTC. Its translation is CASSPRLPRQGVGYGYTF.

V is TRBV2 and J is TRBJ1-3; D ambiguous. V lost 4 bases and J lost 5, with 6 bases in between. CDR3 size: 12 residues. In germline, CDR1 is SNHLY, CDR2 FYNNEI. The DNA for the CDR3 is TGTGCCAGCAGTGGAACGAGAAACACCATATATTTT. As protein: CASSGTRNTIYF.

The chain carries TRBV2 and TRBJ1-2; D not certain. Looked up from germline, CDR1 is SNHLY and CDR2 is FYNNEI. The CDR3 is 12 amino acids. V was clipped by 6 bases and J by 8 bases, with 13 bases between them. The CDR3 DNA sequence: TGTGCCAGCAGAAGAGAAGGGCTGGGCTACACCTTC. Its translation is CASRREGLGYTF.

This clone appeared a few times. The chain carries TRBV10-3 and TRBJ2-4; D not certain. The CDR3 totals 13 residues. The germline CDR1 and CDR2 sequences are ENHRY and SYGVKD. The V end lost 4 bases, the J end lost 7 bases, and 11 bases lay between the germline ends. The CDR3 DNA sequence: TGTGCCATCAGTGGGACCCCACCGAACATTCAGTACTTC. Translated, it gives CAISGTPPNIQYF.

The chain uses TRBV29-1 and TRBJ2-5, with D maybe TRBD1 (6 bases). The CDR3 extends over 13 amino acids. The ends were cut back, 6 bases at V and 2 bases at J, with 13 bases in the middle. Germline V lookup: CDR1 SQVTM, CDR2 ANQGSEA. CDR3 sequence: CSVQRTAQETQYF. In DNA form, the CDR3 reads TGCAGCGTGCAGCGGACAGCTCAAGAGACCCAGTACTTC.

V usage is TRBV6-6 and J usage is TRBJ2-3; maybe TRBD2 (5 bases). In germline, CDR1 is MNHNY, CDR2 SVGAGI (reference sequence). V lost 2 bases, J lost 2 bases, and 11 bases lay in between. This CDR3 is built from 15 residues. The CDR3, as DNA: TGTGCCAGCAGTTACGAGCCAGACTACACAGATACGCAGTATTTT. Residues: CASSYEPDYTDTQYF.

The genes are TRBV10-3 and TRBJ1-6; D unclear. Germline loops: CDR1 ENHRY, CDR2 SYGVKD. Trimming cost V 0 bases and J 8 bases, with 5 bases left between them. The CDR3 is made up of 13 amino acids. The CDR3 region has the DNA TGTGCCATCAGTGAGTCGACTCATTCACCCCTCCACTTT. This encodes CAISESTHSPLHF.

The V call is TRBV2, the J call TRBJ2-1; D may be TRBD1 (5 bases). Trimming removed 3 bases from V and 3 bases from J, with 9 bases in between. Germline V gene sequence: CDR1 SNHLY, CDR2 FYNNEI. The CDR3 contains 14 residues. This chain's CDR3 is CASSESQVYNEQFF. Here the CDR3 DNA reads TGTGCCAGCAGTGAGTCACAGGTCTACAATGAGCAGTTCTTC.

This clone was detected a few times. The chain recombines TRBV2 with TRBJ2-6; D is perhaps TRBD2 (7 bases). CDR1 is SNHLY and CDR2 is FYNNEI in the germline V gene. CDR3 length: 16 amino acids. V was trimmed by 6 bases and J by 2 bases, leaving 14 bases between them. CDR3 amino acids: CASSPRGAAGANVLTF. The CDR3 DNA reads as TGTGCCAGCAGCCCACGGGGGGCTGCTGGGGCCAACGTCCTGACTTTC.

This clone has a handful of counts. J is TRBJ2-5 and V is TRBV7-2; no clear D gene. The germline V gene has CDR1 SGHTA and CDR2 FQGNSA. V was trimmed by 5 bases and J by 1 base, leaving 8 bases between them. The CDR3 is 13 amino acids. CDR3 DNA sequence: TGTGCCAGCAGCCTACGGGCCCAAGAGACCCAGTACTTC. Translating it yields CASSLRAQETQYF.

This clone was detected a few times. The chain links TRBV30 to TRBJ1-2, with no clear D. This CDR3 is built from 14 residues. CDR1 GTSNPN and CDR2 SVGIG come from the germline V gene (reference sequence). V was trimmed by 0 bases and J by 2 bases, leaving 10 bases between them. The CDR3 sequence is CAWSVRVVNYGYTF. CDR3 DNA: TGTGCCTGGAGTGTAAGGGTTGTGAACTATGGCTACACCTTC.